This T cell receptor beta chain stems from a study of beta chain features in type 1 diabetes. Expressed TCRB transcripts were sequenced after all isolated RNA was converted to cDNA. Sequencing used immunoSEQ multiplex PCR; TCRdb keeps in-frame clones, though not all of them. This sample has 130,000 to 150,000 clones, with nearly 50% found just once. The V gene's germline CDR1 is SGHRS and CDR2 YFSETQ. V lost 4 bases and J lost 6; bases outside the gene matches: 10. The CDR3 sequence is 16 residues long. The V and J genes are TRBV5-1 and TRBJ2-3; 11 nucleotides match TRBD1. This clonotype was obtained from a man aged 18 to 29 in good health. Material: Tregs from blood. This CDR3 reads CASSKSGTGGSDTQYF. The CDR3 nucleotides read TGCGCCAGCAGCAAGTCAGGGACAGGGGGTTCGGATACGCAGTATTTT.